Presented here are 25 T cell receptor beta chains from one specimen sequenced in a study of cytomegalovirus exposure and HLA in healthy donors. Primers for the PCR totalled 60 Vbeta and 13 Jbeta. Sequencing used immunoSEQ multiplex PCR; TCRdb keeps in-frame clones, though not all of them. The table records around 160,000 clones, approximately 80% of them present only once. What was sequenced was PBMCs. All receptors derive from a man between 18 and 29 years old in good health and CMV-seropositive.

The chain joins TRBV15 to TRBJ1-5, with D possibly TRBD1 on 5 matching bases. The CDR3 is 18 amino acids. CDR1 is LNHNV and CDR2 is YYDKDF in the germline V gene (reference sequence). Trimming cost V 3 bases and J 2 bases, with 20 bases left between them. This CDR3 is CATSSPQGASVGNQPQHF. The CDR3 coding sequence is TGTGCCACCAGCAGCCCTCAGGGCGCGAGTGTTGGCAATCAGCCCCAGCATTTT.

There are a few counts of this clone. This chain links TRBV7-9 with TRBJ2-6; D may be TRBD1 (6 bases). Germline loops: CDR1 SEHNR, CDR2 FQNEAQ (reference sequence). Trimming shortened V by 1 base and J by 2 bases, and 12 bases separated the two germline ends. This CDR3 is built from 17 residues. The CDR3 DNA reads TGTGCCAGCAGCTTAGTCATGCAGGGGCCTGGGGCCAACGTCCTGACTTTC. Amino acids: CASSLVMQGPGANVLTF.

The gene calls are TRBV2 and TRBJ2-7, with no clear D. The V gene's germline CDR1 is SNHLY and CDR2 FYNNEI. CDR3 length: 14 residues. Trimming took off 6 bases at V and 0 bases at J, with 12 bases between the two ends. CDR3 amino acids: CASRLISYSYEQYF. CDR3 sequence (DNA): TGTGCCAGCAGACTCATAAGTTACTCCTACGAGCAGTACTTC.

This chain links TRBV2 with TRBJ1-3; the D gene is possibly TRBD1 (6 bases). V lost 4 bases and J 0 bases, leaving 10 bases between the germline ends. This CDR3 contains 15 residues. CDR1 and CDR2 (germline): SNHLY, FYNNEI. The CDR3 protein is CASSGDRFSGNTIYF. CDR3 DNA sequence: TGTGCCAGCAGTGGAGACAGGTTCTCTGGAAACACCATATATTTT.

This clone was seen a few times. V is TRBV6-5 and J is TRBJ2-1, with 9 bases matching TRBD2. V gave up 4 bases and J gave up 4 bases; unmatched junction bases: 5. CDR1 is MNHEY, CDR2 SVGAGI, per germline. The CDR3 is made up of 15 amino acids. The CDR3 reads CASSSASGEYNEQFF. The CDR3 DNA is TGTGCCAGCAGTTCTGCTAGCGGGGAGTACAATGAGCAGTTCTTC.

A few counts support this clone. The CDR3, as DNA: TGTGCCAGCAGCTTAGGGACAGATACTCACGGGGAGCTGTTTTTT. Its translation: CASSLGTDTHGELFF. The J gene is TRBJ2-2, the V gene TRBV11-2; maybe TRBD1 (6 bases). The CDR3 has 15 amino acids. V lost 1 base and J lost 7, with 13 bases in between. Germline V CDR1 and CDR2: SGHAT, FQNNGV.

Only a few counts were recorded for this clone. The CDR3 DNA reads TGTGCCAGCAGCAGAATAGCGGGAGGAGGCACAGATACGCAGTATTTT. Its translation is CASSRIAGGGTDTQYF. The V and J genes are TRBV7-9 and TRBJ2-3; 10 nucleotides match TRBD2. CDR3 length: 16 residues. The germline gives CDR1 SEHNR, CDR2 FQNEAQ (reference sequence). With V trimmed by 5 bases and J by 1 base, 6 bases remained unmatched.

In its sample, this clone was seen a few times. The CDR3 loop reads CASRITGDTEAFF. CDR3 in DNA: TGTGCCAGCAGGATAACAGGGGACACTGAAGCTTTCTTT. The chain uses TRBV27 and TRBJ1-1, with 7 bases identical to TRBD1. Germline V gene sequence: CDR1 MNHEY, CDR2 SMNVEV (reference sequence). The V gene end was trimmed by 6 bases and the J gene end by 3 bases; junction bases not matched to a gene: 4. The CDR3 consists of 13 residues.

The gene calls are TRBV5-4 and TRBJ2-3; a weak D match, TRBD2 (7 bases). The V end was cut by 5 bases, the J end by 1 base, with 20 bases between. This CDR3 contains 17 residues. Germline assignment: CDR1 SGHNT and CDR2 YYREEE (reference sequence). As DNA, the CDR3 is TGTGCCAGCAGTCGCCTAGTGGGGGGGCCTGGCACAGATACGCAGTATTTT. Protein: CASSRLVGGPGTDTQYF.

The chain carries TRBV27 and TRBJ2-2, with TRBD2 matching 10 bases. With 10 bases clipped from V and 1 base from J, the junction kept 6 bases outside the gene matches. The CDR3 length is 15 residues. The V gene's germline CDR1 is MNHEY and CDR2 SMNVEV (reference sequence). CDR3 coding DNA: TGTGCCACCAACTTAGCGGGGGGGAACACCGGGGAGCTGTTTTTT. It yields the protein CATNLAGGNTGELFF.

The rearrangement links TRBV11-2 to TRBJ2-3; 7 bases fit TRBD2. Germline-derived CDR1 and CDR2 are SGHAT and FQNNGV. The ends lost 3 bases at V and 0 bases at J; junction bases unmatched: 9. The CDR3 has 17 residues. The CDR3: CASSFPAGEASTDTQYF. CDR3 DNA sequence: TGTGCCAGCAGCTTTCCGGCGGGAGAAGCTAGCACAGATACGCAGTATTTT.

The chain couples TRBV10-1 to TRBJ2-7; D is unclear. Germline V gives CDR1 WNHNN, CDR2 SYGVQD (reference sequence). Trimming cost V 9 bases and J 0 bases, with 18 bases left between them. This CDR3 comprises 15 residues. The DNA of the CDR3 is TGCGCCAGAGCCCTGCCGCGGCGTAGCTCCTACGAGCAGTACTTC. Residues: CARALPRRSSYEQYF.

In DNA form, the CDR3 reads TGCGCCAGCAGCTTGGTGGATGCTAACAGGTCCCAGTACTTC. Amino acids: CASSLVDANRSQYF. The chain is built from TRBV5-1 and TRBJ2-5; D may be TRBD1 (5 bases). Looked up from germline, CDR1 is SGHRS and CDR2 is YFSETQ. The length of the CDR3 is 14 residues. V lost 0 bases and J lost 9, with 15 bases in between.

The chain is built from TRBV10-3 and TRBJ2-3; TRBD2 agrees at 8 bases. The CDR3 contains 15 residues. Trimming took 6 bases from V and 2 from J; bases not matched to a gene: 7. Germline CDR1 is ENHRY and CDR2 is SYGVKD. CDR3 in amino acids: CAIRAAGGTTDTQYF. DNA for the CDR3: TGTGCCATCAGGGCGGCGGGAGGTACCACAGATACGCAGTATTTT.

The rearrangement uses TRBV7-9 and TRBJ2-1; D perhaps matches TRBD2 (6 bases). V lost 2 bases and J lost 12, with 23 bases in between. The CDR3 has 16 amino acids. Looked up from germline, CDR1 is SEHNR and CDR2 is FQNEAQ (reference sequence). The CDR3 coding sequence is TGTGCCAGCAGCTTATACGTCGGCGGGGACGCCGTCGGGCAGTTCTTC. Its protein product is CASSLYVGGDAVGQFF.

This clone was seen only a few times. The J gene is TRBJ2-7, the V gene TRBV7-2; the D gene is possibly TRBD1 (5 bases). This CDR3 is built from 14 residues. V lost 6 bases and J lost 0, with 12 bases in between. Germline CDR1 SGHTA, CDR2 FQGNSA. In nucleotides, the CDR3 is TGTGCCAGCAGGGGGCAGCCAAGCTCCTACGAGCAGTACTTC. This gives the protein CASRGQPSSYEQYF.

This clone has a handful of counts. This sequence joins TRBV30 and TRBJ1-1, with D perhaps matching TRBD1 (5 bases). V dropped 3 bases and J dropped 3 bases, with 8 bases sitting between them. The CDR3 loop spans 12 amino acids. CDR1 is GTSNPN, CDR2 SVGIG, per germline (reference sequence). The CDR3 DNA reads TGTGCCTGGAGAAAGGGGTACACTGAAGCTTTCTTT. As protein: CAWRKGYTEAFF.

The chain has TRBV5-6 and TRBJ2-3; 7 positions agree with TRBD2. The CDR3 extends over 19 amino acids. Losses at the gene ends were 0 bases for V and 4 bases for J; bases not matched to a gene: 17. Germline assignment: CDR1 SGHDT and CDR2 YYEEEE. CDR3 in DNA: TGTGCCAGCAGCTTGGCCTGGCCGGGAGGAGGGAGTCCTTCAGATACGCAGTATTTT. Encoded protein: CASSLAWPGGGSPSDTQYF. Combining the CDR3 with reference TRBV5-6 and TRBJ2-3 gives the whole variable domain DAGVTQSPTHLIKTRGQQVTLRCSPKSGHDTVSWYQQALGQGPQFIFQYYEEEERQRGNFPDRFSGHQFPNYSSELNVNALLLGDSALYLCASSLAWPGGGSPSDTQYFGPGTRLTVL.

This chain joins TRBV11-2 and TRBJ2-1; 9 nucleotides agree with TRBD1. CDR1 is SGHAT and CDR2 is FQNNGV in the germline V gene. V dropped 4 bases and J dropped 8; count of bases not matched to a gene: 6. This CDR3 is built from 14 residues. For the CDR3, the DNA is TGTGCCAGCAGCTCGGGACAGGGATCGGATGAGCAGTTCTTC. Protein sequence: CASSSGQGSDEQFF.

J is TRBJ2-7 and V is TRBV19, with D possibly matching TRBD1 (6 bases). Trimming took off 7 bases at V and 7 bases at J, with 17 bases between the two ends. The germline V gene encodes CDR1 LNHDA and CDR2 SQIVND (reference sequence). CDR3 length: 13 amino acids. CDR3 sequence (DNA): TGTGCCAGTAAAGGGGACAAGGCGGGTGAGCAGTACTTC. This translates into CASKGDKAGEQYF. Combining the CDR3 with reference TRBV19 and TRBJ2-7 gives the whole variable domain DGGITQSPKYLFRKEGQNVTLSCEQNLNHDAMYWYRQDPGQGLRLIYYSQIVNDFQKGDIAEGYSVSREKKESFPLTVTSAQKNPTAFYLCASKGDKAGEQYFGPGTRLTVT.

The rearrangement links TRBV7-8 to TRBJ2-1, with 7 bases aligning to TRBD2. J gave up 4 bases and V 1 base, and 4 bases lay outside the gene matches. CDR1 and CDR2 from the germline V gene are SGHVS and FQNEAQ. The length of the CDR3 is 15 residues. In DNA form, the CDR3 reads TGTGCCAGCAGCTTAGGCGGGAGAACTTACAATGAGCAGTTCTTC. Protein product: CASSLGGRTYNEQFF. Variable domain in full (rest from reference TRBV7-8 and TRBJ2-1): GAGVSQSPRYKVAKRGQDVALRCDPISGHVSLFWYQQALGQGPEFLTYFQNEAQLDKSGLPSDRFFAERPEGSVSTLKIQRTQQEDSAVYLCASSLGGRTYNEQFFGPGTRLTVL.

This rearrangement joins TRBV7-2 to TRBJ2-1; 11 nucleotides line up with TRBD2. The V and J ends lost 2 bases and 10 bases, in that order; junction bases with no gene match: 4. The CDR3 has 14 residues. CDR1 is SGHTA and CDR2 is FQGNSA in the germline V gene. CDR3 region: CASSLTSGRNEQFF. The CDR3 bases are TGTGCCAGCAGCTTAACTAGCGGGAGAAACGAGCAGTTCTTC.

This chain links TRBV2 with TRBJ2-1; perhaps TRBD1 as D (6 bases). CDR1 is SNHLY, CDR2 FYNNEI, per germline. The CDR3 runs 14 residues. The germline V and J ends were trimmed by 4 bases and 1 base, with 8 bases remaining between them. The CDR3 region has the DNA TGTGCCAGCAGTGCAGGGGTTTCCTACAATGAGCAGTTCTTC. Translated: CASSAGVSYNEQFF.

V and J are TRBV27 and TRBJ2-7; D is possibly TRBD1 (5 bases). The V end was cut by 6 bases, the J end by 1 base, with 25 bases between. The germline CDR1 and CDR2 sequences are MNHEY and SMNVEV (reference sequence). This CDR3 region has 18 residues. The CDR3, as DNA: TGTGCCAGCAGCCCTCTTTTGATAGGGGCAGACCCTTCCTACGAGCAGTACTTC. It is translated as CASSPLLIGADPSYEQYF.

The chain uses TRBV4-3 and TRBJ2-1, with TRBD2 identical over 8 bases. The CDR3 sequence is 16 residues long. CDR1 and CDR2 from the germline V gene are LGHNA and YSLEER. V lost 0 bases to trimming and J lost 1 base; unmatched junction nucleotides: 2. The DNA for the CDR3 is TGCGCCAGCAGCCAAGAACCGGGAGGGTCCTACAATGAGCAGTTCTTC. This translates into CASSQEPGGSYNEQFF.